This T cell receptor (beta chain) was recorded in a study of cytomegalovirus exposure and HLA in healthy donors. Study results and caveats: For most TCR beta V segments, an earlier analysis put the productive rate at about 87% or about 30% of the time. Versus the approximately 700-donor mean, an Asian-associated ancestry cluster reportedly showed fewer N-insertions in a later analysis. Presence/absence analyses supposed approximately even sequencing depth among donors.

Both 60 Vbeta primers and 13 Jbeta primers went into the PCR. Sequencing was performed with immunoSEQ multiplex PCR; in TCRdb, only in-frame clones are kept and a portion is missing. The sample lists roughly 90,000 clones; 74% were seen once. Trimming took off 3 bases at V and 6 bases at J, with 18 bases between the two ends. The CDR3 extends over 17 amino acids. CDR1 MGHRA and CDR2 YSYEKL come from the germline V gene. In its sample, this clone was seen a few times. Its target is not known. The receptor's source is a young man in good health and CMV-seropositive. Sequencing was carried out using PBMCs. This chain connects TRBV4-1 to TRBJ1-6; weak D call: TRBD1 (6 bases). The CDR3 DNA follows: TGCGCCAGCAGCCATTCTCTCCCACGGACAGTTAATTCACCCCTCCACTTT. It encodes CASSHSLPRTVNSPLHF.